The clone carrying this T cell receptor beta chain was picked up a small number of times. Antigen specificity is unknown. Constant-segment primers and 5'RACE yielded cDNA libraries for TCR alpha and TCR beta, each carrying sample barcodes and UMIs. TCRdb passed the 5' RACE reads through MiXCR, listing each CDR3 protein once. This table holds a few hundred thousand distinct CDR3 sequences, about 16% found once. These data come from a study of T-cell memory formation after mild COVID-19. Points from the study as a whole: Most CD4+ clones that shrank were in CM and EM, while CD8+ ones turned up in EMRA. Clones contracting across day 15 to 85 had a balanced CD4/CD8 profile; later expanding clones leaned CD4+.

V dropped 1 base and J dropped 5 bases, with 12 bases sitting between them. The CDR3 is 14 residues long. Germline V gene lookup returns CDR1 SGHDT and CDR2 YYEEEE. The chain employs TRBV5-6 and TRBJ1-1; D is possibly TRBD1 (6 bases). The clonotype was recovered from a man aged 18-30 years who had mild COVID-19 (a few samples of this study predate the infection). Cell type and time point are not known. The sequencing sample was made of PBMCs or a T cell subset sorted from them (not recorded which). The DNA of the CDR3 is TGTGCCAGCAGCTTGATAGGGGGTGGAACTGAAGCTTTCTTT. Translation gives CASSLIGGGTEAFF.